A single sample is the source of the 26 T cell receptor beta chains below, sequenced in a study of cytomegalovirus exposure and HLA in healthy donors. PCR was performed using 60 Vbeta and 13 Jbeta primers. Some clones are missing from TCRdb's copy, which holds only in-frame ones; the method was immunoSEQ multiplex PCR. The data show about 120,000 clones, 60% to 85% seen once. Sequenced sample: PBMCs. The receptors derive from a woman aged 40 to 49 in good health and CMV-seropositive.

This clone was detected once. This chain uses TRBV7-3 with TRBJ2-5, with 7 bases identical to TRBD1. V shed 5 bases and J 2 bases; nucleotides not matched to a gene: 5. The germline CDR1 and CDR2 sequences are SGHTA and FQGTGA. The CDR3 runs to 14 residues. The CDR3: CASSPNRGQETQYF. The CDR3 region has the DNA TGTGCCAGCAGCCCAAACAGGGGACAAGAGACCCAGTACTTC.

In regard to this clone: Because the CDR3's place on the DNA is in doubt, the DNA is left out and the CDR3 is given as listed by TCRdb. The V gene is TRBV27, the J gene TRBJ2-3; the table's D gene call, TRBD2, was not cross checked with the DNA. Germline assignment: CDR1 MNHEY and CDR2 SMNVEV (reference sequence). The CDR3 spans 15 amino acids, including both terminal residues. The CDR3 loop reads CASSFLERATDTQYF.

Only a few counts were recorded for this clone. The chain employs TRBV2 and TRBJ1-4; TRBD1 aligns across 10 bases. Germline CDR1 reads SNHLY; CDR2 reads FYNNEI. This CDR3 is 16 amino acids long. Trimming removed 8 bases from V and 5 bases from J; junction bases left unmatched: 11. As DNA, the CDR3 is TGTGCCAGCGGACAGGGGGTATCCGGGGGGAATGAAAAACTGTTTTTT. This translates into CASGQGVSGGNEKLFF.

The chain couples TRBV5-4 to TRBJ1-4, with D unresolved. Trimming took 0 bases from V and 8 from J, leaving 11 bases between them. The germline CDR1 and CDR2 sequences are SGHNT and YYREEE (reference sequence). There are 14 residues in the CDR3. The CDR3 coding sequence is TGTGCCAGCAGCTTGGCCGGGAGGGAGGAAAAACTGTTTTTT. This gives the protein CASSLAGREEKLFF.

The rearrangement joins TRBV25-1 to TRBJ1-4; 9 positions match TRBD1. The trim removed 3 bases at V and 6 bases at J, leaving 5 bases unmatched. The CDR3 is 15 residues long. Looked up from germline, CDR1 is MGHDK and CDR2 is SYGVNS. CDR3 coding DNA: TGTGCCAGCAGTGAGTTAACAGGGGGCGATGAAAAACTGTTTTTT. Protein: CASSELTGGDEKLFF.

This chain joins TRBV6-1 and TRBJ1-1, with D maybe TRBD1 (6 bases). The germline V and J ends were trimmed by 2 bases and 1 base, with 11 bases remaining between them. The V gene's germline CDR1 is MNHNS and CDR2 SASEGT. The CDR3 consists of 15 residues. CDR3 coding DNA: TGTGCCAGCAGTGAAATGTGGGGGCGGAACACTGAAGCTTTCTTT. Translated: CASSEMWGRNTEAFF.

The CDR3 DNA reads TGTGCCAGTAGTCTAGGGGCGACCTACGGCTACACCTTC. Encoded protein: CASSLGATYGYTF. This chain joins TRBV19 and TRBJ1-2; D might be TRBD1 (5 bases). V lost 5 bases to trimming and J lost 8 bases, with 15 bases between them. The CDR3 length is 13 residues. CDR1 is LNHDA, CDR2 SQIVND, per germline (reference sequence).

The chain has TRBV27 and TRBJ2-1, with D unresolved. This CDR3 comprises 12 residues. Between the trimmed V and J ends, which lost 5 bases and 8 bases, there was a span of 10 bases. Germline CDR1 reads MNHEY; CDR2 reads SMNVEV (reference sequence). This CDR3 is CASSPSGYEQFF. CDR3 bases: TGTGCCAGCAGTCCCTCCGGTTATGAGCAGTTCTTC.

V is TRBV9 and J is TRBJ2-2; 7 bases fit TRBD1. CDR3 length: 15 residues. Germline V gives CDR1 SGDLS, CDR2 YYNGEE. V shed 0 bases, J shed 5 bases, and the junction held 4 bases outside the gene matches. The CDR3 coding sequence is TGTGCCAGCAGCGTAGGACAGGGTTCAACCGGGGAGCTGTTTTTT. As protein: CASSVGQGSTGELFF.

The chain links TRBV6-1 to TRBJ2-7, with 11 nucleotides matching TRBD2. CDR1 is MNHNS, CDR2 SASEGT, per germline. V was pared by 2 bases and J by 3 bases, with 9 bases of the junction left unmatched. This CDR3 comprises 17 residues. Written as DNA, the CDR3 is TGTGCCAGCAGTGAAAAACGGACTAGCGGGCGACTCTACGAGCAGTACTTC. Amino acid sequence: CASSEKRTSGRLYEQYF.

The chain combines TRBV5-1 with TRBJ1-6; D might be TRBD1 (5 bases). The germline CDR1 and CDR2 sequences are SGHRS and YFSETQ. This CDR3 comprises 17 residues. With 4 bases removed from V and 0 bases from J, the gap between germline ends came to 14 bases. In nucleotides, the CDR3 is TGCGCCAGCAGCCTTGTAGGGGTTGGCTCCTATAATTCACCCCTCCACTTT. This codes for CASSLVGVGSYNSPLHF.

The J gene is TRBJ2-5, the V gene TRBV29-1; TRBD1 matches at 8 bases. The CDR3 runs 16 residues. After removal of 4 bases from V and 4 bases from J, the junction contained 14 bases not matched to a gene. CDR1 SQVTM and CDR2 ANQGSEA come from the germline V gene. As DNA, the CDR3 is TGCAGCGTTGCGGACAGGGTGAGTCCGGGGGTAGAGACCCAGTACTTC. Protein: CSVADRVSPGVETQYF.

The chain recombines TRBV19 with TRBJ1-5; no reliable D call. V was trimmed by 3 bases and J by 6 bases, leaving 9 bases between them. This CDR3 has 13 amino acids. Germline V gives CDR1 LNHDA, CDR2 SQIVND (reference sequence). Written as DNA, the CDR3 is TGTGCCAGTAGTATGTATCGACTTCAGCCCCAGCATTTT. Translating gives CASSMYRLQPQHF.

The chain recombines TRBV6-5 with TRBJ1-4, with TRBD1 matching 10 bases. The CDR3 has 15 residues. Unmatched junction bases numbered 7, after V lost 4 bases and J lost 8 bases. Germline-derived CDR1 and CDR2 are MNHEY and SVGAGI. In nucleotides, the CDR3 is TGTGCCAGCAGTTCCTCGGACAGGGGGTTGGAAAAACTGTTTTTT. This sequence encodes CASSSSDRGLEKLFF.

J is TRBJ2-7 and V is TRBV7-9; the D gene is possibly TRBD2 (5 bases). Trimming removed 4 bases from V and 9 bases from J, with 16 bases in between. In germline, CDR1 is SEHNR, CDR2 FQNEAQ (reference sequence). This CDR3 spans 13 amino acids. For the CDR3, the DNA is TGTGCCAGCAGCTCCGACACACGCGGGTCGCAGTACTTC. It encodes CASSSDTRGSQYF.

This clone was counted between two and nine times. This chain connects TRBV25-1 to TRBJ1-5; 7 nucleotides agree with TRBD1. Trimming removed 5 bases from V and 2 bases from J; junction bases left unmatched: 3. CDR3 length: 14 amino acids. In germline, CDR1 is MGHDK, CDR2 SYGVNS. The chain's CDR3 is CASSTGDGNQPQHF. The CDR3 DNA sequence: TGTGCCAGCAGTACAGGGGATGGCAATCAGCCCCAGCATTTT. The complete variable domain, with remaining parts taken from reference TRBV25-1 and TRBJ1-5, reads EADIYQTPRYLVIGTGKKITLECSQTMGHDKMYWYQQDPGMELHLIHYSYGVNSTEKGDLSSESTVSRIRTEHFPLTLESARPSHTSQYLCASSTGDGNQPQHFGDGTRLSIL.

CDR3 nucleotide sequence: TGCAGCGTCACCACTAGCGGGAAGCGGTACGAGCAGTACTTC. This gives the protein CSVTTSGKRYEQYF. The chain has TRBV29-1 and TRBJ2-7, with TRBD2 matching 10 bases. The CDR3 length is 14 residues. The germline CDR1 and CDR2 sequences are SQVTM and ANQGSEA. Trimming cost V 6 bases and J 4 bases; bases outside gene matches: 9.

The J gene is TRBJ1-6, the V gene TRBV6-5; TRBD1 matches 8 bases. Trimming took 5 bases from V and 6 from J; bases not matched to a gene: 6. The germline gives CDR1 MNHEY, CDR2 SVGAGI. The length of the CDR3 is 15 residues. The CDR3 here is CASSRQGRGNSPLHF. CDR3 coding DNA: TGTGCCAGCAGTCGACAGGGGAGGGGTAATTCACCCCTCCACTTT.

V and J are TRBV7-9 and TRBJ1-1; D call uncertain. CDR1 and CDR2 (germline): SEHNR, FQNEAQ (reference sequence). V was cut by 5 bases and J by 5 bases, with 21 bases left in between. This CDR3 region has 16 residues. The CDR3 sequence is CASSPRTEPGRTEAFF. The CDR3 DNA follows: TGTGCCAGCAGCCCGCGGACTGAACCTGGGCGAACTGAAGCTTTCTTT.

The chain is built from TRBV6-1 and TRBJ1-1, with 7 nucleotides matching TRBD1. The CDR3 loop spans 15 amino acids. V shed 0 bases, J shed 5 bases, and the junction held 6 bases outside the gene matches. Germline V lookup: CDR1 MNHNS, CDR2 SASEGT. CDR3: CASSEAGQGGTEAFF. CDR3 nucleotides: TGTGCCAGCAGTGAAGCAGGGCAGGGGGGTACTGAAGCTTTCTTT.

The chain joins TRBV4-2 to TRBJ2-3, with 11 positions matching TRBD2. V trimming: 4 bases; J trimming: 4 bases; junction bases outside the gene matches: 7. The CDR3 has 16 residues. Germline V CDR1 and CDR2: LGHNA, YNFKEQ. For the CDR3, the DNA is TGTGCCAGCAGCCTCACTAGCGGGAGAGGTTCAGATACGCAGTATTTT. It is translated as CASSLTSGRGSDTQYF.

This clone was observed a single time. This chain links TRBV6-5 with TRBJ2-3, with 9 bases matching TRBD2. CDR1 and CDR2 (germline): MNHEY, SVGAGI. The trim removed 0 bases at V and 3 bases at J, leaving 4 bases unmatched. The CDR3 extends over 16 amino acids. CDR3 sequence reads: CASSYSSGRKTDTQYF. As DNA, the CDR3 is TGTGCCAGCAGTTACTCTAGCGGGAGAAAAACAGATACGCAGTATTTT.

The chain carries TRBV9 and TRBJ2-7; possible D gene TRBD1, 6 bases. Germline CDR1 reads SGDLS; CDR2 reads YYNGEE. This CDR3 region has 14 residues. The V and J ends lost 4 bases and 4 bases respectively, with 15 bases between them. CDR3 in DNA: TGTGCCAGCAGCCAAGAGGACAGAATTTACGAGCAGTACTTC. As protein: CASSQEDRIYEQYF.

The rearrangement uses TRBV30 and TRBJ2-6, with a possible D match to TRBD1 (5 bases). V lost 2 bases and J 4 bases, leaving 9 bases between the germline ends. Germline CDR1 and CDR2: GTSNPN and SVGIG (reference sequence). CDR3 length equals 14 residues. This chain's CDR3 is CAWSLGAGANVLTF. CDR3 nucleotides: TGTGCCTGGAGTTTAGGGGCCGGGGCCAACGTCCTGACTTTC.

This clone has a handful of counts. The chain is built from TRBV10-3 and TRBJ1-5; D may be TRBD1 (5 bases). Deletions cut 0 bases from V and 3 bases from J, with 12 bases between. CDR1 and CDR2 from the germline V gene are ENHRY and SYGVKD. The CDR3 length is 16 residues. CDR3 loop: CAISESIGDYNQPQHF. The DNA of the CDR3 is TGTGCCATCAGTGAGTCGATTGGGGACTACAATCAGCCCCAGCATTTT.

This clone was recorded a few times. This chain uses TRBV7-2 with TRBJ1-2, with D possibly TRBD1 on 5 matching bases. Per the germline V gene, CDR1 is SGHTA and CDR2 is FQGNSA. V was pared by 1 base and J by 8 bases, with 14 bases between. The CDR3 consists of 14 residues. The CDR3 bases are TGTGCCAGCAGCTTAGAGGAGGGCACAGGAGGCTACACCTTC. It codes for CASSLEEGTGGYTF.